These 19 T cell receptor beta chains originate from one sample sequenced in a study of CD8 T cells in ankylosing spondylitis (dated by TCRdb to between 2016 and 2019). Findings and caveats that apply to the study as a whole: Blood from ankylosing spondylitis patients appeared to be characterized by a TCR beta motif made up of several highly homologous amino acid variants.

These receptors' targets are unknown. Library prep was done by 5' RACE. Sequencing took place on an Illumina HiSeq 2500. TCRdb itself trimmed the public reads at Q25 with fastp, ran MiXCR and retained productive beta chains. Every CDR3 protein is listed once, alongside the most common genes and DNA of its rows. The sample records more than 600,000 distinct CDR3 sequences, around a fifth of which are singletons. Roughly a fifth of the sample is held by the ten biggest clonotypes. The sample consisted of blood, either unsorted or a sorted T cell fraction (not recorded which). The source is a male donor with ankylosing spondylitis.

The rearrangement uses TRBV27 and TRBJ2-1; TRBD1 is a possible D gene (7 bases). The V gene's germline CDR1 is MNHEY and CDR2 SMNVEV (reference sequence). The CDR3 totals 15 residues. V was pared by 0 bases and J by 7 bases, with 13 bases between. This CDR3 is CASSLSQGGKNEQFF. CDR3 coding DNA: TGTGCCAGCAGTTTATCGCAGGGGGGAAAGAATGAGCAGTTCTTC.

This clonotype qualifies as medium-sized. The gene calls are TRBV4-1 and TRBJ2-5, with 8 bases matching TRBD1. Germline loops: CDR1 MGHRA, CDR2 YSYEKL. This CDR3 spans 17 amino acids. The junction had 11 bases not matched to a gene; V was cut back by 0 bases and J by 5 bases. In nucleotides, the CDR3 is TGCGCCAGCAGCCAAGATCACCGACAGGGGAGGAAGGAGACCCAGTACTTC. Residues: CASSQDHRQGRKETQYF.

This clonotype has more than one count but fewer than ten. The chain links TRBV4-1 to TRBJ2-3; TRBD2 matches 8 bases. After removal of 0 bases from V and 8 bases from J, the junction contained 13 bases not matched to a gene. The germline CDR1 and CDR2 sequences are MGHRA and YSYEKL. CDR3 length: 17 residues. The CDR3 nucleotides are TGCGCCAGCAGCCAAGATATTCCCGGGACTAGGGAGACTACGCAGTATTTT. Translation gives CASSQDIPGTRETTQYF.

In this sample, this clonotype turned up many times. CDR3 sequence reads: CASSLQRNTEAFF. Written as DNA, the CDR3 is TGTGCCAGCAGCTTGCAAAGGAACACTGAAGCTTTCTTT. This chain links TRBV5-6 with TRBJ1-1; the D is unclear. CDR1 and CDR2 (germline): SGHDT, YYEEEE. CDR3 size: 13 residues. Between the trimmed V and J ends, which lost 1 base and 1 base, there was a span of 5 bases.

A few counts support this clonotype. The rearrangement uses TRBV27 and TRBJ2-1; 9 positions match TRBD2. The V segment lost 8 bases and the J segment 0 bases; nucleotides outside the gene matches: 11. The CDR3 is 17 residues long. Per the germline V gene, CDR1 is MNHEY and CDR2 is SMNVEV (reference sequence). The CDR3 here is CASWASGVGLSYNEQFF. CDR3 coding DNA: TGTGCCAGCTGGGCTAGCGGGGTGGGGCTCTCCTACAATGAGCAGTTCTTC.

This chain joins TRBV5-1 and TRBJ1-2, with TRBD1 matching over 9 bases. Per the germline V gene, CDR1 is SGHRS and CDR2 is YFSETQ. The CDR3 extends over 15 amino acids. J lost 6 bases, V lost 1 base, and 7 bases had no gene match. CDR3 DNA: TGCGCCAGCAGCTTGTCGAAACAGGGGGCGGATGGCTACACCTTC. It translates to CASSLSKQGADGYTF.

This chain links TRBV12-3 or TRBV12-4 with TRBJ2-3; 7 bases match TRBD1. This CDR3 comprises 15 residues. Losses at the gene ends were 6 bases for V and 3 bases for J; bases not matched to a gene: 9. CDR3 bases: TGTGCCAGCAGCCGAGACAGGGTCGGGACAGATACGCAGTATTTT. This encodes CASSRDRVGTDTQYF.

The V and J genes are TRBV4-1 and TRBJ2-5, with TRBD2 as a possible D gene (6 bases). This CDR3 contains 10 residues. Germline CDR1 and CDR2: MGHRA and YSYEKL. V was pared by 3 bases and J by 10 bases, with 6 bases between. The CDR3 sequence is CASSHGGQYF. In DNA form, the CDR3 reads TGCGCCAGCAGCCACGGGGGCCAGTACTTC.

The J gene is TRBJ1-2, the V gene TRBV5-1, with 12 bases that match TRBD1. This CDR3 has 14 amino acids. The germline CDR1 and CDR2 sequences are SGHRS and YFSETQ. The trim removed 3 bases at V and 8 bases at J, leaving 5 bases unmatched. The CDR3 bases are TGCGCCAGCAGCTCCGGGACAGGGGGCCGGGGCTACACCTTC. This gives the protein CASSSGTGGRGYTF.

This clonotype was observed a single time. The chain uses TRBV12-3 or TRBV12-4 and TRBJ1-2, with no clear D. Trimming removed 3 bases from V and 6 bases from J, with 11 bases in between. The CDR3 spans 13 residues. The CDR3 coding sequence is TGTGCCAGCAGTTTGAAGAGAAGAGATGGCTACACCTTC. Protein product: CASSLKRRDGYTF.

This clonotype was recorded a few times. This chain links TRBV4-1 with TRBJ2-7, with 7 bases fitting TRBD2. This CDR3 region has 14 residues. The trim removed 0 bases at V and 5 bases at J, leaving 4 bases unmatched. Germline-derived CDR1 and CDR2 are MGHRA and YSYEKL. The CDR3 spells CASSQDHRGDEQYF. The CDR3 region has the DNA TGCGCCAGCAGCCAAGATCACCGGGGGGACGAGCAGTACTTC.

V gene TRBV20-1 combines with J gene TRBJ2-3, with D tentatively TRBD2 (6 bases). The CDR3 length is 16 residues. Trimming took off 0 bases at V and 5 bases at J, with 18 bases between the two ends. Per germline, CDR1 DFQATT and CDR2 SNEGSKA (reference sequence). The CDR3 is CSARDGGSLSGDTQYF. The CDR3 DNA follows: TGCAGTGCTAGAGATGGGGGGAGTTTAAGCGGAGATACGCAGTATTTT.

The chain has TRBV5-1 and TRBJ1-4; the D is unclear. The CDR3 is made up of 16 amino acids. With 4 bases removed from V and 3 bases from J, the gap between germline ends came to 16 bases. CDR1 and CDR2 (germline): SGHRS, YFSETQ. Here the CDR3 DNA reads TGCGCCAGCAGCCGGGGAGGGATCGGATCTAATGAAAAACTGTTTTTT. Protein: CASSRGGIGSNEKLFF.

The chain is built from TRBV4-1 and TRBJ1-5, with TRBD1 identical over 7 bases. V lost 3 bases, J lost 6 bases, and 5 bases stayed unmatched. Germline loops: CDR1 MGHRA, CDR2 YSYEKL. This CDR3 has 14 amino acids. The CDR3 DNA sequence: TGCGCCAGCAGCCACCTTGGACAGGCTCAGCCCCAGCATTTT. Translation gives CASSHLGQAQPQHF.

The table lists this clonotype with a count of one. The chain employs TRBV20-1 and TRBJ1-5, with 9 bases identical to TRBD1. The CDR3 length is 13 residues. Germline V gene data show CDR1 as DFQATT and CDR2 as SNEGSKA (reference sequence). J gave up 7 bases and V 6 bases, and 7 bases lay outside the gene matches. This CDR3 is CSAAGTGLQPQHF. CDR3 DNA sequence: TGCAGTGCGGCCGGGACAGGGTTACAGCCCCAGCATTTT.

This clonotype has a single count. This chain links TRBV13 with TRBJ2-3, with D perhaps TRBD1 (6 bases). Between the trimmed V and J ends, which lost 1 base and 2 bases, there was a span of 13 bases. This CDR3 has 16 amino acids. Germline-derived CDR1 and CDR2 are PRHDT and FYEKMQ (reference sequence). The CDR3: CASSLAWQGNTDTQYF. CDR3 nucleotides: TGTGCCAGCAGCTTAGCTTGGCAGGGGAACACAGATACGCAGTATTTT.

This clonotype was seen only a few times. The chain employs TRBV9 and TRBJ2-7; no clear D gene. CDR1 and CDR2 (germline): SGDLS, YYNGEE. This CDR3 spans 14 amino acids. The V and J ends lost 7 bases and 2 bases respectively, with 16 bases between them. The CDR3, as DNA: TGTGCCAGCGGCATCGGACCGGTAACCTACGAGCAGTACTTC. It specifies CASGIGPVTYEQYF. Complete variable domain (other parts from reference TRBV9 and TRBJ2-7): DSGVTQTPKHLITATGQRVTLRCSPRSGDLSVYWYQQSLDQGLQFLIQYYNGEERAKGNILERFSAQQFPDLHSELNLSSLELGDSALYFCASGIGPVTYEQYFGPGTRLTVT.

This clonotype was picked up a small number of times. The chain joins TRBV3-1 to TRBJ1-2; D is ambiguous. From germline, CDR1 is LGHDT and CDR2 YNNKEL (reference sequence). This CDR3 has 13 amino acids. V shed 3 bases and J shed 3 bases, with 8 bases lying between them. This CDR3 is CASSQNSDYGYTF. In DNA, the CDR3 is TGTGCCAGCAGCCAGAATTCCGACTATGGCTACACCTTC. Complete variable domain (other parts from reference TRBV3-1 and TRBJ1-2): DTAVSQTPKYLVTQMGNDKSIKCEQNLGHDTMYWYKQDSKKFLKIMFSYNNKELIINETVPNRFSPKSPDKAHLNLHINSLELGDSAVYFCASSQNSDYGYTFGSGTRLTVV.

This clonotype was counted only a few times. The chain joins TRBV5-1 to TRBJ2-7; perhaps D is TRBD1 or TRBD2 (5 bases each). V lost 0 bases to trimming and J lost 0 bases, with 10 bases between them. CDR1 and CDR2 (germline): SGHRS, YFSETQ. This CDR3 is built from 15 residues. This chain's CDR3 is CASSLGGSRSYEQYF. CDR3 sequence (DNA): TGCGCCAGCAGCTTGGGGGGGTCGCGCTCCTACGAGCAGTACTTC.